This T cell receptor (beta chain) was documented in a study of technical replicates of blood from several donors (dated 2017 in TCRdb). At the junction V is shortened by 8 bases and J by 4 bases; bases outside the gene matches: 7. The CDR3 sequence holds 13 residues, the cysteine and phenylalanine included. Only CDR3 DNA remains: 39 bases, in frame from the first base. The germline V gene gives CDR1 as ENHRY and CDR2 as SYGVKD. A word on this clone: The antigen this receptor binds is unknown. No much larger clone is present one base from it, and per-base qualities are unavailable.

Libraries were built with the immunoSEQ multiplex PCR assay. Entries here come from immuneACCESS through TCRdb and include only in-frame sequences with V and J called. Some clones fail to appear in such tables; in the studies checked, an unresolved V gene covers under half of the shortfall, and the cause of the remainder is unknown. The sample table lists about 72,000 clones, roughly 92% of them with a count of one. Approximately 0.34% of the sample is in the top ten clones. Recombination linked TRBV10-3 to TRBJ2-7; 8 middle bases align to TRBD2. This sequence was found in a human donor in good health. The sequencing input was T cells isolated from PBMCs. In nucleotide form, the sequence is TGTGCCATCCTGCCCAGCGGGAGTTACGAGCAGTACTTC. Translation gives CAILPSGSYEQYF.